This T cell receptor (beta chain) was captured in a study of PD-1 blockade in classical Hodgkin lymphoma. CDR3 size: 14 residues. Losses at the gene ends were 7 bases for V and 10 bases for J; bases not matched to a gene: 8. The germline V gene encodes CDR1 MNHNS and CDR2 SASEGT. Specified time point: cycle 4 day 1 (C4D1), after 6 weeks of nivolumab. Each patient relapsed following autologous stem cell transplantation, and prior brentuximab vedotin exposure differed. This clone has just a few counts. Libraries were prepared by immunoSEQ multiplex PCR; TCRdb keeps only in-frame clonotypes and omits some of them. The sample lists tens of thousands of clones; 90% were seen once.

The V call is TRBV6-1, the J call TRBJ1-6; 9 bases map to TRBD1. The TCR originated in a human donor with classical Hodgkin lymphoma. Sequenced material: peripheral blood mononuclear cells (PBMCs), taken before the fourth cycle of nivolumab. CDR3 coding DNA: TGTGCCAGCAATCCACAGGGGGCCGGATCACCCCTCCACTTT. Amino acid sequence: CASNPQGAGSPLHF.